This T cell receptor (beta chain) was obtained from a study of cytomegalovirus exposure and HLA in healthy donors. The method was immunoSEQ multiplex PCR; TCRdb's version includes in-frame clones alone and lacks a portion of them. The sample has 120,000 or so clones, more than 70% seen once. Germline V CDR1 and CDR2: SGHRS, YFSETQ. This CDR3 region has 14 residues. V shed 2 bases and J shed 6 bases, with 15 bases lying between them. Remarks on this clone: Its matching antigen is unknown.

Findings and limits, study-wide: The study recorded over 150 TCR beta chains that were cytomegalovirus-associated. Subsequent analysis revealed that first-cohort TCR clusters tended to co-occur in the 120 or so validation repertoires. Under in vitro conditions, three CMV-associated chains were confirmed as specific for CMV antigens.

The study drew the donors from its roughly 130-subject validation cohort, separate from the roughly 700-subject first cohort. The chain is built from TRBV5-1 and TRBJ2-7; no definite D call. Input material: PBMCs. This clonotype was sampled from a woman in her twenties or thirties in good health and CMV-seronegative. In DNA form, the CDR3 reads TGCGCCAGCAGCTTATACCAGGAATCAAGCGAGCAGTACTTC. Amino acid sequence: CASSLYQESSEQYF.